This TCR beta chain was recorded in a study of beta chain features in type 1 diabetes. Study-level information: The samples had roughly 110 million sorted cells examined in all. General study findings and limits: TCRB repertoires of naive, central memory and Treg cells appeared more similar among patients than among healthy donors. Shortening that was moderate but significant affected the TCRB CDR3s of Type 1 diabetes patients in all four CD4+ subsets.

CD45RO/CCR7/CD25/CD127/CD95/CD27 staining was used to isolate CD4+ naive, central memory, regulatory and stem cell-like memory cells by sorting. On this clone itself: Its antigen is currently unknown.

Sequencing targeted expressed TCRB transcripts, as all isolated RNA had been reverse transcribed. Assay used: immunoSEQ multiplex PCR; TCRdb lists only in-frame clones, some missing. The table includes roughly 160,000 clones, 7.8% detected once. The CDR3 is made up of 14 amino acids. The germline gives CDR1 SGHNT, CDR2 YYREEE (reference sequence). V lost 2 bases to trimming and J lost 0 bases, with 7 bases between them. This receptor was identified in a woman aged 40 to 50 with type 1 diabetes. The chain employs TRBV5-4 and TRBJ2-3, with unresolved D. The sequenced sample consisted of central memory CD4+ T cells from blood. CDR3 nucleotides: TGTGCCAGCAGCTTTGGTCTAAGCACAGATACGCAGTATTTT. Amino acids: CASSFGLSTDTQYF.